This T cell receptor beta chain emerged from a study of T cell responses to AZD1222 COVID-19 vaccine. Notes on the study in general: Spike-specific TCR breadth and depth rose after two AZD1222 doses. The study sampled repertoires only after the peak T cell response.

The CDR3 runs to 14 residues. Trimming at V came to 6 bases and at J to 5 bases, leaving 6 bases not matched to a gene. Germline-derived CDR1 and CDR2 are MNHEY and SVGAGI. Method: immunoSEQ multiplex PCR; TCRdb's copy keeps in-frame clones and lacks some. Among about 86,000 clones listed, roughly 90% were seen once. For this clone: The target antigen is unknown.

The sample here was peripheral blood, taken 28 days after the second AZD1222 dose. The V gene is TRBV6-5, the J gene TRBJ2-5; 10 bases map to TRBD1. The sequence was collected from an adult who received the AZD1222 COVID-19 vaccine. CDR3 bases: TGTGCCAGCAGGCCGGGACAGGGGCTTGAGACCCAGTACTTC. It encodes CASRPGQGLETQYF.